The 16 T cell receptor beta chains below come from one sample, sequenced in a study of T cell changes during pregnancy in multiple sclerosis. Sequenced by immunoSEQ multiplex PCR; TCRdb stores in-frame clones only, minus some. Here the sample spans tens of thousands of clones, just over 90% being singletons. The source was CD8+ T cells from peripheral blood mononuclear cells, collected in the second trimester of pregnancy. These receptors were obtained from a female donor with multiple sclerosis, enrolled in a pregnancy study.

In this sample, this clone turned up once. V gene TRBV7-9 combines with J gene TRBJ1-3; tentative D call: TRBD1 (5 bases). The germline V gene encodes CDR1 SEHNR and CDR2 FQNEAQ (reference sequence). CDR3 size: 14 residues. V lost 5 bases, J lost 3 bases, and 11 bases lay in between. In DNA form, the CDR3 reads TGTGCCAGCAGCGATGGAGGGGTTGGAAACACCATATATTTT. Its translation is CASSDGGVGNTIYF.

The V call is TRBV18, the J call TRBJ2-1, with 7 bases matching TRBD1. This CDR3 spans 17 amino acids. CDR1 and CDR2 from the germline V gene are KGHSH and LQKENI. Trimming cost V 3 bases and J 4 bases; bases outside gene matches: 12. The CDR3 reads CASSPPVRDRDYNEQFF. The CDR3 nucleotides are TGTGCCAGCTCACCTCCGGTAAGGGACAGAGATTACAATGAGCAGTTCTTC.

The chain carries TRBV23-1 and TRBJ2-2, with TRBD2 matching 15 bases. TRBV23-1 is marked as an open reading frame, function uncertain. The CDR3 consists of 19 residues. With V trimmed by 3 bases and J by 1 base, 6 bases remained unmatched. In nucleotides, the CDR3 is TGCGCCAGCAGTCATTTCCGGACTAGCGGGAGGGAGAACACCGGGGAGCTGTTTTTT. Encoded protein: CASSHFRTSGRENTGELFF.

The rearrangement links TRBV7-3 to TRBJ2-2, with D perhaps TRBD1 (6 bases). Trimming shortened V by 6 bases and J by 7 bases, and 18 bases separated the two germline ends. Germline loops: CDR1 SGHTA, CDR2 FQGTGA. The CDR3 has 15 residues. As DNA, the CDR3 is TGTGCCAGCAGTGCGGCACAGGGAAGGGTCGGGGAGCTGTTTTTT. Translation: CASSAAQGRVGELFF.

This chain joins TRBV2 and TRBJ1-4; unclear D gene. V was clipped by 2 bases and J by 7 bases, with 14 bases between them. Germline V gene sequence: CDR1 SNHLY, CDR2 FYNNEI. The CDR3 totals 15 residues. The CDR3 DNA reads TGTGCCAGCAGTGAACTGGGCCCAATCAGTGAAAAACTGTTTTTT. It yields the protein CASSELGPISEKLFF. The full variable domain, rest sourced from reference TRBV2 and TRBJ1-4, is EPEVTQTPSHQVTQMGQEVILRCVPISNHLYFYWYRQILGQKVEFLVSFYNNEISEKSEIFDDQFSVERPDGSNFTLKIRSTKLEDSAMYFCASSELGPISEKLFFGSGTQLSVL.

V and J are TRBV30 and TRBJ2-2; D not certain. With 7 bases removed from V and 1 base from J, the gap between germline ends came to 7 bases. The germline V gene encodes CDR1 GTSNPN and CDR2 SVGIG (reference sequence). The CDR3 is made up of 12 amino acids. CDR3 region: CASRENTGELFF. The CDR3 bases are TGTGCCTCCCGAGAGAACACCGGGGAGCTGTTTTTT.

The rearrangement uses TRBV7-9 and TRBJ2-7; D remains unclear. V was pared by 2 bases and J by 6 bases, with 8 bases between. Germline V gene lookup returns CDR1 SEHNR and CDR2 FQNEAQ (reference sequence). The CDR3 runs 12 residues. The CDR3 DNA follows: TGTGCCAGCAGCTTATTACCGGGCGAGCAGTACTTC. Protein product: CASSLLPGEQYF.

The CDR3 is CASSLISGIISGANVLTF. The DNA for the CDR3 is TGTGCCAGCAGCTTAATCTCAGGGATCATTTCTGGGGCCAACGTCCTGACTTTC. The chain combines TRBV7-2 with TRBJ2-6; tentatively, D is TRBD1 (5 bases). The germline V gene has CDR1 SGHTA and CDR2 FQGNSA. This CDR3 is built from 18 residues. Trimming stripped 2 bases from V and 1 base from J, with 15 bases between.

The V gene is TRBV28, the J gene TRBJ2-1; D is possibly TRBD2 (5 bases). The CDR3 is 15 amino acids. Trimming removed 5 bases from V and 0 bases from J, with 11 bases in between. Germline V lookup: CDR1 MDHEN, CDR2 SYDVKM. The CDR3, as DNA: TGTGCCAGCAGTATAGCGCTAAGCTCCTACAATGAGCAGTTCTTC. Encoded protein: CASSIALSSYNEQFF.

The chain combines TRBV27 with TRBJ2-7; the match to TRBD1 covers 7 bases. J was trimmed by 3 bases and V by 4 bases; bases with no gene match: 3. The CDR3 consists of 13 residues. Germline V gene sequence: CDR1 MNHEY, CDR2 SMNVEV (reference sequence). CDR3 coding DNA: TGTGCCAGCAGTTCGGGACAGAGCTACGAGCAGTACTTC. It is translated as CASSSGQSYEQYF.

The sample holds one count of this clone. The chain recombines TRBV28 with TRBJ2-7; D gene ambiguous. V shed 4 bases and J shed 3 bases, with 4 bases lying between them. The CDR3 sequence is 11 residues long. From germline, CDR1 is MDHEN and CDR2 SYDVKM. The CDR3 nucleotides are TGTGCCAGCAGTTCAATCTACGAGCAGTACTTC. This encodes CASSSIYEQYF.

The chain is built from TRBV9 and TRBJ1-2; 7 nucleotides align to TRBD1. J was trimmed by 5 bases and V by 5 bases; bases with no gene match: 9. The CDR3 is 14 residues long. CDR1 and CDR2 (germline): SGDLS, YYNGEE. CDR3 residues: CASRGTEFLYGYTF. The DNA of the CDR3 is TGTGCCAGCAGGGGGACAGAGTTTTTATATGGCTACACCTTC.

This clone has only one observation. The chain employs TRBV7-9 and TRBJ2-3; TRBD2 matches 9 bases. V dropped 4 bases and J dropped 6; count of bases not matched to a gene: 5. The CDR3 covers 14 residues. Germline V gene lookup returns CDR1 SEHNR and CDR2 FQNEAQ (reference sequence). The CDR3 loop reads CASSSSGEVDTQYF. In DNA, the CDR3 is TGTGCCAGCAGCTCTAGCGGGGAAGTGGATACGCAGTATTTT.

The chain employs TRBV5-8 and TRBJ1-6; TRBD1 matches 7 bases. The CDR3 totals 19 residues. The V gene's germline CDR1 is SGHTS and CDR2 YDEGEE. V was clipped by 2 bases and J by 0 bases; unmatched bases: 11. The CDR3 coding sequence is TGTGCCAGCAGCTTCCGGGACAGCCCAACAAACTCCTATAATTCACCCCTCCACTTT. Protein sequence: CASSFRDSPTNSYNSPLHF.

The chain recombines TRBV11-1 with TRBJ2-3, with D possibly TRBD1 on 6 matching bases. V lost 6 bases and J 8 bases, leaving 12 bases between the germline ends. Looked up from germline, CDR1 is SGHAT and CDR2 is FQDESV (reference sequence). The CDR3 length is 12 residues. The CDR3 DNA reads TGTGCCAGCAGGTCTGGGGGCTTTACGCAGTATTTT. Amino acid sequence: CASRSGGFTQYF.

About this clone itself: The junction departs from germline at one end; a sequencing error may be responsible. The gene calls are TRBV7-9 and TRBJ2-2; 7 bases are a match to TRBD1. The germline V gene has CDR1 SEHNR and CDR2 FQNEAQ (reference sequence). This CDR3 is 17 amino acids long. In DNA form, the CDR3 reads TGCGCTGTGGTGGACAGGACTGGAATCGGAGACGCCGGGGAGCTGTTTTTT. It encodes CAVVDRTGIGDAGELFF.